The present T cell receptor beta chain was sequenced within a study of shared clonotypes between healthy human individuals (dated by TCRdb to 2020 to 2022). Study-wide context: A couple of women and a few men aged 18 to 49 years were included in the cohort. Per donor, three plates each were used for CD4 naive and CD4 memory, two for CD8 naive, and one for CD8 memory. To estimate repertoire size and how much clonotypes are shared between individuals, the study performed deep sequencing of blood TCR repertoires from roughly five healthy adults. To increase sequencing depth and limit assay-specific biases, different laboratories used diverse techniques to prepare libraries and sequence TCR repertoires. Per donor, leukapheresis produced somewhere between about 0.9 and 9.5 billion PBMCs.

Donors were healthy HIV-negative adults with no recently reported acute infections or vaccinations. All donors were Caucasian adults living in Nashville, Tennessee, USA. CD4+ T cells were enriched through magnetic negative selection, after which naive cells were positively selected on CD45RA and the remaining negative fraction served as the memory subset. After blood collection by leukapheresis, PBMCs were isolated using Ficoll-Histopaque density gradient centrifugation and then cryopreserved in the vapor phase of liquid nitrogen. Analytical flow cytometry was used to check the purity and quantity of every magnetically sorted T cell population. Each sorted fraction had its genomic DNA isolated and then quantified by UV absorbance on a Nanodrop 2000c. TCR CDR3 regions were amplified from genomic DNA by multiplex PCR using the deep immunoSEQ assay. Genomic DNA extracted from each cell subset was distributed evenly over all wells of several immunoSEQ 96-well plates, and each plate served as one replicate. For sorted subsets, approximately 190 ng genomic DNA, equal to 30,000 to 35,000 T cell genomes, was loaded into each replicate PCR. Purified libraries were measured with a Qubit 3.0 fluorometer, size-checked on a Bioanalyzer 2100, and measured again with the KAPA Library Quantification kit. Each immunoSEQ 96-well plate was sequenced on its own single-read 150-cycle Illumina NextSeq 550 flow cell. Per the original workflow: Because the immunoSEQ output included only junctional sequences and no quality scores, the filtering could not be the same as the filtering used for full-length reads. Sequences were annotated with PyIR, a Python wrapper for IgBLAST v1.9, and V/J genes and CDR3 were assigned using IMGT germline references. Reads with weak V/J assignments (E-value above 1e-6), missing CDR3, stop codons, out-of-frame junctions, or ambiguous translated residues were removed. A V3J clonotype was defined by an identical inferred V gene, J gene, and CDR3 amino acid sequence. Percentage overlap between repertoires was calculated by dividing the number of shared unique clonotypes by the size of the smaller repertoire. Three approaches were used to assess repertoire richness: RTK rarefaction, the Chao1 estimator, and Recon v2.1 estimates of unobserved clonotypes. For all TCRbeta clonotypes obtained by the gDNA method from a few donors, generation probabilities were computed with OLGA. The table was pulled from immuneACCESS by TCRdb, which kept in-frame rearrangements only. Such tables lose some clones; where checked, under half of the loss comes from unresolved V genes, and the rest has no known cause. V and J calls and clone size follow that table, whereas D and trimming were derived from the DNA. For this sample there are 2 million to 2.5 million clones; approximately 96% appear just once. The ten largest account for 0.1% to 0.15% of the sample.

Compared with germline, V lacks 3 bases and J lacks 0 bases; bases without a gene match: 3. CDR1 and CDR2 (LGHNT, FRNRAP) derive from the germline V gene. Inclusive of the bounding cysteine and phenylalanine, the CDR3 is 17 residues long. Of all the DNA, just the CDR3 is kept, 51 bases in frame from base 1. This clone has just one count. The antigen it recognizes is unknown. Base qualities are not recorded, but no much larger clone differs from it by a single base. On the study overall, not on this receptor specifically: Higher generation probabilities were observed for clonotypes shared by all four sorted-subset donors than for non-shared clonotypes. Rarefaction of sorted-subset datasets indicated incomplete sequencing despite the large sequencing depth. When several donors were compared, the shared fraction of clonotypes was around 5% for naive CD4, about 4% for naive CD8, roughly 2.3% for memory CD4, and about 0.36% for memory CD8. Pairwise subsampling indicated that sequencing depth was expected to affect the degree of clonotype sharing among donors. Naive subsets generally had larger estimated clonotype richness than memory subsets. Sampling was restricted to blood, and TCR repertoires in tissue are likely to differ from TCR repertoires in blood. Because the study included only a small number of donors, the genetic and exposure-history diversity represented was limited.

The V and J genes are TRBV12-5 and TRBJ2-2; TRBD2 fits 11 bases in the junction. This TCR derives from a man aged 18 to 29 in good health. The sample taken for sequencing was naive CD4+ T cells sorted from blood. The cell subset or site label on this specimen signifies: CD45RA+ positively selected. The CDR3 protein sequence reads: CASGFLTSGANTGELFF. The bases are TGTGCTAGTGGTTTCCTGACTAGCGGGGCGAACACCGGGGAGCTGTTTTTT.